A selection of T cell receptor beta chains follows, all from one sample in a study of graft-versus-host responses after intestinal transplantation. Sequencing was performed with immunoSEQ multiplex PCR; in TCRdb, only in-frame clones are kept and a portion is missing. The repertoire holds fewer than 95,000 clones, approximately 94% seen once, with 1.5% to 2.5% in the top ten. For these TCRs, the target antigens are not known. The sample here was unstimulated CD8+ T cells sorted from spleen or lymph node cells, taken before intestinal transplant. Receptor source: a human donor who received an intestinal transplant. Both conserved end residues are part of each CDR3. Fields, in order: D gene, V gene, clone size, J gene, CDR3 protein, CDR3 DNA. The D gene is left open where the match is weak. Clone size is stated in some rows and not others, as once, few, many or a class when expanded.

d_call: TRBD2; v_call: TRBV9; clone_size: NA; j_call: TRBJ2-3; cdr3_aa: CASSVSTSGASTDTQYF; cdr3_nt: TGTGCCAGCAGCGTATCCACTAGCGGGGCCAGCACAGATACGCAGTATTTT
d_call: TRBD1; v_call: TRBV10-3; clone_size: NA; j_call: TRBJ2-1; cdr3_aa: CAVRTGTVYNEQFF; cdr3_nt: TGTGCCGTTCGCACCGGGACAGTCTACAATGAGCAGTTCTTC
d_call: NA; v_call: TRBV13; clone_size: NA; j_call: TRBJ1-2; cdr3_aa: CASSSMESNYGYTF; cdr3_nt: TGTGCCAGCAGCTCGATGGAGTCCAACTATGGCTACACCTTC
d_call: TRBD2; v_call: TRBV5-1; clone_size: NA; j_call: TRBJ2-1; cdr3_aa: CASSGTSGGAGEQFF; cdr3_nt: TGCGCCAGCAGCGGGACTAGCGGGGGGGCAGGTGAGCAGTTCTTC
d_call: NA; v_call: TRBV4-3; clone_size: NA; j_call: TRBJ1-2; cdr3_aa: CASSQEERVDYGYTF; cdr3_nt: TGCGCCAGCAGCCAAGAGGAGAGGGTGGACTATGGCTACACCTTC
d_call: TRBD1; v_call: TRBV10-3; clone_size: NA; j_call: TRBJ2-1; cdr3_aa: CAISVGQGDNEQFF; cdr3_nt: TGTGCCATCAGTGTTGGACAGGGGGATAATGAGCAGTTCTTC
d_call: TRBD1; v_call: TRBV6-1; clone_size: NA; j_call: TRBJ1-2; cdr3_aa: CASSELTGTNYGYTF; cdr3_nt: TGTGCCAGCAGTGAATTGACAGGGACTAACTATGGCTACACCTTC
d_call: TRBD1; v_call: TRBV5-5; clone_size: NA; j_call: TRBJ1-2; cdr3_aa: CASSFRFLDRVNGYTF; cdr3_nt: TGTGCCAGCAGCTTTCGATTTCTTGACAGGGTTAATGGCTACACCTTC
d_call: TRBD1; v_call: TRBV11-2; clone_size: NA; j_call: TRBJ1-2; cdr3_aa: CASSLRDSHYGYTF; cdr3_nt: TGTGCCAGCAGCTTAAGGGACAGTCACTATGGCTACACCTTC
d_call: NA; v_call: TRBV4-1; clone_size: once; j_call: TRBJ2-5; cdr3_aa: CASSQARGGETQYF; cdr3_nt: TGCGCCAGCAGCCAAGCGAGAGGGGGAGAGACCCAGTACTTC
d_call: NA; v_call: TRBV21-1; clone_size: NA; j_call: TRBJ2-7; cdr3_aa: CASSKGPRTGRKYF; cdr3_nt: TGTGCCAGCAGCAAAGGCCCTAGGACAGGGAGGAAGTACTTC
d_call: NA; v_call: TRBV12-5; clone_size: NA; j_call: TRBJ2-7; cdr3_aa: CASGLALSTGTPYEQYF; cdr3_nt: TGTGCTAGTGGTTTGGCCCTCTCGACAGGTACACCGTACGAGCAGTACTTC
d_call: TRBD1; v_call: TRBV11-2; clone_size: NA; j_call: TRBJ2-2; cdr3_aa: CASIPWDSSNTGELFF; cdr3_nt: TGTGCCAGCATCCCTTGGGACAGTTCGAACACCGGGGAGCTGTTTTTT
d_call: TRBD1; v_call: TRBV27; clone_size: NA; j_call: TRBJ2-7; cdr3_aa: CASKTGGGLGEQYF; cdr3_nt: TGTGCCAGCAAGACAGGGGGCGGGTTGGGCGAGCAGTACTTC
d_call: TRBD2; v_call: TRBV9; clone_size: NA; j_call: TRBJ2-7; cdr3_aa: CASSVGGGDEQYF; cdr3_nt: TGTGCCAGCAGCGTAGGCGGGGGAGACGAGCAGTACTTC
d_call: NA; v_call: TRBV7-2; clone_size: NA; j_call: TRBJ2-7; cdr3_aa: CASSLLGPYEQYF; cdr3_nt: TGTGCCAGCAGCTTACTAGGCCCCTACGAGCAGTACTTC
d_call: TRBD1; v_call: TRBV15; clone_size: NA; j_call: TRBJ2-3; cdr3_aa: CATSSLAWQGASDTQYF; cdr3_nt: TGTGCCACCAGCAGCCTGGCTTGGCAGGGGGCATCCGATACGCAGTATTTT
d_call: TRBD1; v_call: TRBV4-3; clone_size: NA; j_call: TRBJ1-1; cdr3_aa: CASSQAPAGGGGVTEAFF; cdr3_nt: TGCGCCAGCAGCCAAGCACCCGCAGGGGGCGGGGGGGTCACTGAAGCTTTCTTT
d_call: NA; v_call: TRBV19; clone_size: NA; j_call: TRBJ2-7; cdr3_aa: CASSITGLSTSSSYEQYF; cdr3_nt: TGTGCCAGTAGTATCACGGGTCTCTCAACCTCTAGCTCCTACGAGCAGTACTTC
d_call: TRBD1; v_call: TRBV7-9; clone_size: few; j_call: TRBJ1-3; cdr3_aa: CASSLLVGTGSSGNTIYF; cdr3_nt: TGTGCCAGCAGCTTATTAGTCGGGACAGGGTCTTCTGGAAACACCATATATTTT
d_call: NA; v_call: TRBV10-1; clone_size: NA; j_call: TRBJ2-7; cdr3_aa: CASSDSSYEQYF; cdr3_nt: TGCGCCAGCAGTGACAGTTCCTACGAGCAGTACTTC
d_call: TRBD1; v_call: TRBV11-3; clone_size: NA; j_call: TRBJ1-2; cdr3_aa: CASSLDQQGAERYGYTF; cdr3_nt: TGTGCCAGCAGCTTAGACCAACAGGGGGCCGAGCGGTATGGCTACACCTTC
d_call: TRBD1; v_call: TRBV27; clone_size: NA; j_call: TRBJ1-6; cdr3_aa: CASSFSEGARNSPLHF; cdr3_nt: TGTGCCAGCAGTTTTTCCGAGGGGGCGCGCAATTCACCCCTCCACTTT
d_call: NA; v_call: TRBV30; clone_size: NA; j_call: TRBJ1-1; cdr3_aa: CAWSRGAEAFF; cdr3_nt: TGTGCCTGGAGCCGGGGGGCTGAAGCTTTCTTT
d_call: TRBD2; v_call: TRBV30; clone_size: NA; j_call: TRBJ2-1; cdr3_aa: CAWSIGLARDNEQFF; cdr3_nt: TGTGCCTGGAGTATCGGACTAGCGCGGGACAATGAGCAGTTCTTC
d_call: NA; v_call: TRBV12-5; clone_size: NA; j_call: TRBJ2-7; cdr3_aa: CASGRQSPFVVYF; cdr3_nt: TGTGCTAGTGGTAGACAATCCCCGTTTGTGGTGTACTTC